Described below is a single T cell receptor (beta chain) sequence and its context. It lacks a known antigen. Per-nucleotide qualities are absent, and no much larger clonotype sits a single base away. For TCR Vbeta sequencing, memory CD4+ T cells were sorted ex vivo from the peripheral blood of narcolepsy patients and healthy controls. This entry belongs to a study of T cells in narcolepsy (dated by TCRdb to 2016 to 2019). For context, the study as a whole: Patients with narcolepsy type 1 or type 2 (NT1, NT2) were enrolled in the study together with healthy control donors. To look for autoreactive T cells in narcolepsy patients that target self-antigens of hypocretin neurons (hypocretin, TRIB2), the study used TCR Vbeta sequencing to follow clonotypes in blood and CSF.

Compared with germline, V lacks 4 bases and J lacks 6 bases; bases without a gene match: 5. The CDR3 measures 14 amino acids from cysteine to phenylalanine. Only the CDR3 region is kept as DNA, spanning 42 bases read in frame from base 1. Overall study results and their limits: Plots that compared CSF and blood CD4+ T cell clonotypes from the same patient highlighted HCRT-specific and TRIB2-specific autoreactive clonotypes. No sequences matching autoreactive T cell clones were contained in some blood memory CD4+ repertoires from patients and controls. According to the report, autoreactive clonotypes were detected serially in the blood of the same patients and of different patients, but not in healthy controls. Patients and controls had similar numbers of sequenced blood memory CD4+ clonotypes, with averages of roughly 38,000 in patients and some 35,000 in controls.

The protocol used for the library was the immunoSEQ multiplex PCR assay. TCRdb took over this immuneACCESS table, retaining in-frame rearrangements with V and J assigned. Such tables are incomplete; in checked studies, under half of the missing clones stem from an unresolved V gene, and the remainder is unexplained. A total of some 30,000 clones appear in this sample, around four fifths of them only once. The ten largest clones represent 0.5% to 0.85% of the sample. The specimen was memory (CD45RA-) CD4+ T cells from blood. In light of the paper, this sample's cell subset or site label describes: memory T cells sorted ex vivo from peripheral blood. The chain is encoded by TRBV23-1 joined to TRBJ1-1; the junction holds 10 bases that match TRBD1. TRBV23-1 is filed as an ORF, its function uncertain. This receptor was taken from a human donor in good health. Read as DNA, the sequence is TGCGCCAGCAGTCCGATCGGACAGGGGGCTGAAGCTTTCTTT. This translates into CASSPIGQGAEAFF.